This section outlines one TCR beta chain sequence together with its context. Antigen: not known. These data come from a study of cytomegalovirus exposure and HLA in healthy donors. General study points: Analysis was carried out at a later point, and it linked a missense DCLRE1C variant to TCR beta V- and J-gene trimming.

Germline lookup yields CDR1 LNHDA and CDR2 SQIVND (reference sequence). V lost 6 bases to trimming and J lost 3 bases, with 22 bases between them. This CDR3 comprises 17 residues. The primer mix had 60 Vbeta and 13 Jbeta primers. Assay used: immunoSEQ multiplex PCR; TCRdb lists only in-frame clones, some missing. Seen here are about 140,000 clones, around 85% observed once, and the top ten hold over 0.95%. Sequenced: PBMCs. The receptor comes from a female donor in good health and CMV-seronegative. The rearrangement joins TRBV19 to TRBJ2-3; D is possibly TRBD1 (7 bases). The CDR3 protein is CASRSTGWVGSTDTQYF. The CDR3 coding sequence is TGTGCCAGTAGATCGACAGGGTGGGTCGGGAGTACAGATACGCAGTATTTT.